This T cell receptor beta chain is from a study of T-cell memory formation after mild COVID-19. Points from the study as a whole: Still unconfirmed is whether the second-wave clones peaking on day 37 recognized SARS-CoV-2. Memory cells collected pre-infection included some clones that later responded, suggesting cross-reactive memory joined.

Trimming took off 0 bases at V and 1 base at J, with 10 bases between the two ends. The germline V gene has CDR1 MNHEY and CDR2 SVGEGT. The CDR3 runs to 16 residues. The table lists this clonotype with a few counts. Its target is unknown. Each CDR3 protein is one row after TCRdb ran MiXCR on the 5' RACE reads. The sample shows fewer than 250,000 distinct CDR3 sequences, less than 20% of them seen only once. Sequences were obtained from PBMCs or a T cell subset sorted from them (not recorded which). This clonotype was sampled from an adult woman who had mild COVID-19 (a few samples of this study predate the infection). Cell type and time point are not known. The chain joins TRBV6-2 or TRBV6-3 to TRBJ1-5; maybe TRBD1 (5 bases). CDR3 nucleotides: TGTGCCAGCAGTTACTCGGCAGGGATAAGCAATCAGCCCCAGCATTTT. It is translated as CASSYSAGISNQPQHF.